This T cell receptor (beta chain) was retrieved from a study of graft-versus-host responses after intestinal transplantation. Across the whole study: All recipients were given anti-thymocyte globulin induction, and tacrolimus and steroids were then administered for three to four years.

Trimming cost V 6 bases and J 6 bases; bases outside gene matches: 7. Germline V CDR1 and CDR2: SNHLY, FYNNEI. CDR3 length: 15 amino acids. Clones were read by immunoSEQ multiplex PCR, and TCRdb kept only the in-frame ones, dropping some. The sample carries approximately 97,000 clones, roughly nine tenths recorded once. Regarding this clone: Its antigen is still unknown.

Study-level findings and limits: The recipient marrow held GvH clones, and some of them showed up first in ileum or blood. After transplant, early declines in HvG clones were associated with peak levels of circulating GvH clones.

The input for sequencing was unstimulated CD4+ T cells sorted from spleen or lymph node cells, taken before transplant. The sequence derives from a human donor who was the organ donor for an intestinal transplant. This rearrangement joins TRBV2 to TRBJ2-2, with 10 bases lining up with TRBD2. In nucleotides, the CDR3 is TGTGCCAGCAGACTTCAGGGACTAGCGCCCGGGGAGCTGTTTTTT. Amino acids: CASRLQGLAPGELFF.